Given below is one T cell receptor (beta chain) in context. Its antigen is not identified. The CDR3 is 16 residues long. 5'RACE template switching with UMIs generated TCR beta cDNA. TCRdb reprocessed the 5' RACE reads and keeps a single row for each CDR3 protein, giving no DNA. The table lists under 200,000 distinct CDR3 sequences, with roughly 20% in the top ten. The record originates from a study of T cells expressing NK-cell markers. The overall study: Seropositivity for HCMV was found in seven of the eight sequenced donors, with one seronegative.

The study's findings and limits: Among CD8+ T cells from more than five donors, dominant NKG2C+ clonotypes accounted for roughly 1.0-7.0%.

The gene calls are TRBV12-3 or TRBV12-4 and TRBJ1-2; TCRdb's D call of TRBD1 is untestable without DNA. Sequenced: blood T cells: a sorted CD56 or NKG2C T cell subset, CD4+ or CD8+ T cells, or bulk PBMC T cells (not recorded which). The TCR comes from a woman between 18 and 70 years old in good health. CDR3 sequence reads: CASSPERQGGAFGYTF.